The clone carrying this T cell receptor (beta chain) was seen many times. Its antigen is unidentified. This entry comes from a study of T cells in Graves' hyperthyroidism and ophthalmopathy. Study results and limitations: The majority of expanded thyroid clonotypes above 0.001 also appeared in blood.

Per the germline V gene, CDR1 is DFQATT and CDR2 is SNEGSKA (reference sequence). V lost 4 bases, J lost 5 bases, and 7 bases stayed unmatched. The CDR3 contains 13 residues. Individuals with ophthalmopathy presented a Clinical Activity Score of at least 3, a NOSPECS grade of at least 4 and a duration under 3 months. Patients showing uncontrolled infection, other autoimmune disease, pregnancy or lactation were ineligible. Extraction of PBMCs used roughly 9.4 ml of fresh peripheral blood. RNA transcripts gave rise to amplified TCR beta CDR3 regions. First-round RT-PCR targeting the TCR CDR3 was performed with the HTBI primer set. TCRdb reanalysed the multiplex PCR reads using MiXCR and keeps one entry per CDR3 protein. Altogether about 610,000 distinct CDR3 sequences are present, roughly 14% being singletons, with the ten largest covering about 3.9%.

This receptor was identified in a woman in her thirties or forties with Graves' ophthalmopathy. Specimen: blood. This chain connects TRBV20-1 to TRBJ2-7; TRBD2 matches 8 bases. The CDR3 bases are TGCAGTGCTATCAGCGGGAGTGCCAACGAGCAGTACTTC. Translating gives CSAISGSANEQYF.